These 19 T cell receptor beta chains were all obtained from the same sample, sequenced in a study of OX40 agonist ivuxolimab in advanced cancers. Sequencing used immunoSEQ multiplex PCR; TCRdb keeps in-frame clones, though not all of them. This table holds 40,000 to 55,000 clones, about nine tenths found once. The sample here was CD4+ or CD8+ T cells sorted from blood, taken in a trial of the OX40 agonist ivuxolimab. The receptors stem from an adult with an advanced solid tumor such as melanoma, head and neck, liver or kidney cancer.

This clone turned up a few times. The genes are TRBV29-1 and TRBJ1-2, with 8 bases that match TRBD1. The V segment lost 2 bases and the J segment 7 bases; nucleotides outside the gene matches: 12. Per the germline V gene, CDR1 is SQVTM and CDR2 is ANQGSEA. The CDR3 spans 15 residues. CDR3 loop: CSVEKQGERGRGYTF. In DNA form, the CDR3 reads TGCAGCGTTGAAAAACAGGGGGAAAGAGGACGTGGCTACACCTTC.

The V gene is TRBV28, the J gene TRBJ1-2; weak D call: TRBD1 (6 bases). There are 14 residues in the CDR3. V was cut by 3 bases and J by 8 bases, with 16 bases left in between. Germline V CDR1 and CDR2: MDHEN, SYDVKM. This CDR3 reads CASSFGDRQLGYTF. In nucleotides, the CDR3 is TGTGCCAGCAGTTTTGGAGACAGGCAACTGGGCTACACCTTC.

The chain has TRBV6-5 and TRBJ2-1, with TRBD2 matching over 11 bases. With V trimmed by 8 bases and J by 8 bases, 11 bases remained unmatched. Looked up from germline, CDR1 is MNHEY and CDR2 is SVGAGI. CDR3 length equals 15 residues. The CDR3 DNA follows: TGTGCCAGCCGGACCCTCGGGACTAGCGGTTATGAGCAGTTCTTC. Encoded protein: CASRTLGTSGYEQFF.

The CDR3 sequence: CASSRDGGVTDTQYF. As DNA, the CDR3 is TGTGCCAGCTCCCGGGACGGGGGCGTCACAGATACGCAGTATTTT. The chain joins TRBV7-9 to TRBJ2-3, with D perhaps matching TRBD1 or TRBD2 (6 bases each). Germline V CDR1 and CDR2: SEHNR, FQNEAQ (reference sequence). This CDR3 contains 15 residues. V was clipped by 8 bases and J by 2 bases, with 17 bases between them.

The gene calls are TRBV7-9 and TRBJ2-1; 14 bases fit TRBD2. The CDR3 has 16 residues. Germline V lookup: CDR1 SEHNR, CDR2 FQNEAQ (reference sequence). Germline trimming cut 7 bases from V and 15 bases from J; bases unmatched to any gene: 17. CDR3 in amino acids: CASTRTSGRTKQSTFF. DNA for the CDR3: TGTGCCAGCACCCGGACTAGCGGGAGGACCAAACAATCCACGTTCTTC.

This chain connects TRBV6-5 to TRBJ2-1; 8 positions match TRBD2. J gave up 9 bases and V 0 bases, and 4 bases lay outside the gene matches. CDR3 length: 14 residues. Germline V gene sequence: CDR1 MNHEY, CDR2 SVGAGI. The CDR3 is CASSYSGTRPEQFF. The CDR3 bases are TGTGCCAGCAGTTACTCCGGGACTAGGCCTGAGCAGTTCTTC.

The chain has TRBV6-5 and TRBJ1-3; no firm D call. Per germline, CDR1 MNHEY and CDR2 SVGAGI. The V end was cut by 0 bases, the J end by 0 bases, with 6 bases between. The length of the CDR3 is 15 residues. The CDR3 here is CASSYSSGSGNTIYF. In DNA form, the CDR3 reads TGTGCCAGCAGTTACTCTTCGGGCTCTGGAAACACCATATATTTT.

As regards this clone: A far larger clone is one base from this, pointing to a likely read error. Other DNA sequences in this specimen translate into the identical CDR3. The CDR3 loop is CASSQEWGGNTEAFF. The DNA of the CDR3 is TGTGCCAGCAGCCAGGAATGGGGGGGGAACACTGAAGCTTTCTTT. The V call is TRBV5-4, the J call TRBJ1-1; weak D call: TRBD1 (5 bases). V lost 4 bases and J 1 base, leaving 14 bases between the germline ends. CDR1 is SGHNT and CDR2 is YYREEE in the germline V gene (reference sequence). The CDR3 spans 15 residues. Full variable domain (rest looked up from reference TRBV5-4 and TRBJ1-1): ETGVTQSPTHLIKTRGQQVTLRCSSQSGHNTVSWYQQALGQGPQFIFQYYREEENGRGNFPPRFSGLQFPNYSSELNVNALELDDSALYLCASSQEWGGNTEAFFGQGTRLTVV.

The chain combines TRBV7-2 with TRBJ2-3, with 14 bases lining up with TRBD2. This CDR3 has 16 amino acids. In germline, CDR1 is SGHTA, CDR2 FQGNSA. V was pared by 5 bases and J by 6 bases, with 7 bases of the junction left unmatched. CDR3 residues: CASSSGTSGSRDTQYF. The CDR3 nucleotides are TGTGCCAGCAGCAGCGGGACTAGCGGGAGTAGGGATACGCAGTATTTT.

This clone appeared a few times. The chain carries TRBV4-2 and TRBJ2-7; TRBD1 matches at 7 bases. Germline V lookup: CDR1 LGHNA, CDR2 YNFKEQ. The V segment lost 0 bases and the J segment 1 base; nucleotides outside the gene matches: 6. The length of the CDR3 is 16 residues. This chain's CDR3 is CASSQDQQGSSYEQYF. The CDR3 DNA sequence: TGTGCCAGCAGCCAAGATCAACAGGGGAGTTCCTACGAGCAGTACTTC.

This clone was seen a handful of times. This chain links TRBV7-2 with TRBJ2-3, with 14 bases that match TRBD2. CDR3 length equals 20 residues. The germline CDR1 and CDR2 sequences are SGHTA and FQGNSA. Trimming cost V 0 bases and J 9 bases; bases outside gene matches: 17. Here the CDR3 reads CASSLAGTSGGGGSRVTQYF. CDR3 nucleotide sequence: TGTGCCAGCAGCTTAGCCGGGACTAGCGGGGGAGGGGGATCCCGGGTCACGCAGTATTTT.

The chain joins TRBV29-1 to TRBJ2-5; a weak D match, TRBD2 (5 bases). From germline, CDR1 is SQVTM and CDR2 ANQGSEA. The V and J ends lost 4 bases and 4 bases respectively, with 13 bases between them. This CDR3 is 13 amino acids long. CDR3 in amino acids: CSVGGHLPETQYF. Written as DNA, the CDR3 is TGCAGCGTTGGAGGGCATCTCCCAGAGACCCAGTACTTC.

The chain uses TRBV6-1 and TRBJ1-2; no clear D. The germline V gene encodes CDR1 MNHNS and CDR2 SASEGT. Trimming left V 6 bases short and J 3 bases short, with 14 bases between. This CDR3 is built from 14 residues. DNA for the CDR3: TGTGCCAGCAGGAACCCAGGACGAGACTATGGCTACACCTTC. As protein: CASRNPGRDYGYTF.

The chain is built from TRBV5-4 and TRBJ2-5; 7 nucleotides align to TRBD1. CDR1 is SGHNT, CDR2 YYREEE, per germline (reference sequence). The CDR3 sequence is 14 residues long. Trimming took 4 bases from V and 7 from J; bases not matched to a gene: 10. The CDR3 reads CASSETGRRGTQYF. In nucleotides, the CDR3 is TGTGCCAGCAGCGAGACAGGGCGCCGGGGGACCCAGTACTTC.

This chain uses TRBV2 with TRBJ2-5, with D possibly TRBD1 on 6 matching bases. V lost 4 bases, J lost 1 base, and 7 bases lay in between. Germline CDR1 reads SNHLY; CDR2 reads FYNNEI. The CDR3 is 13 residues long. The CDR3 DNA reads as TGTGCCAGCAGTGGGACAGTCCAAGAGACCCAGTACTTC. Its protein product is CASSGTVQETQYF.

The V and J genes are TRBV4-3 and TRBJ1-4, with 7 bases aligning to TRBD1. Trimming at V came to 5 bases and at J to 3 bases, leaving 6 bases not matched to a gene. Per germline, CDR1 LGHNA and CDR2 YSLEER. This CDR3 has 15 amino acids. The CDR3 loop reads CASSVTGLANEKLFF. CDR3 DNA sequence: TGCGCCAGCAGCGTGACAGGGTTGGCTAATGAAAAACTGTTTTTT.

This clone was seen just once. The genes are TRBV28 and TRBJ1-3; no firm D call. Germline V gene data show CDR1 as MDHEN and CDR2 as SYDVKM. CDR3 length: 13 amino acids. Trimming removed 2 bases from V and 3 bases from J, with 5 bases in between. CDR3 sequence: CASSLDGGNTIYF. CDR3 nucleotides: TGTGCCAGCAGTTTAGACGGTGGAAACACCATATATTTT. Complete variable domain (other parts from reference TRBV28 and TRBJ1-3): DVKVTQSSRYLVKRTGEKVFLECVQDMDHENMFWYRQDPGLGLRLIYFSYDVKMKEKGDIPEGYSVSREKKERFSLILESASTNQTSMYLCASSLDGGNTIYFGEGSWLTVV.

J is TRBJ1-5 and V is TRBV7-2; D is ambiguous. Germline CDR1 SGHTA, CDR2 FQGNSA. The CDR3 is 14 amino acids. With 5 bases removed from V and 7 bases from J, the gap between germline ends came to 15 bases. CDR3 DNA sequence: TGTGCCAGCAGCGAAGGAGGGAGTCGGCAGCCCCAGCATTTT. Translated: CASSEGGSRQPQHF. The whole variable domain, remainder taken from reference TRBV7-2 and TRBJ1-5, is GAGVSQSPSNKVTEKGKDVELRCDPISGHTALYWYRQSLGQGLEFLIYFQGNSAPDKSGLPSDRFSAERTGGSVSTLTIQRTQQEDSAVYLCASSEGGSRQPQHFGDGTRLSIL.

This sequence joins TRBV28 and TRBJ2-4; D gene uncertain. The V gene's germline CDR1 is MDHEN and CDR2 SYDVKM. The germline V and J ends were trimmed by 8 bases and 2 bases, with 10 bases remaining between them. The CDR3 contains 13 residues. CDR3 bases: TGTGCCAGCGGTGGGGAATCCAAAAACATTCAGTACTTC. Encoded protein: CASGGESKNIQYF. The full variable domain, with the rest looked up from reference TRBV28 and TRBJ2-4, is DVKVTQSSRYLVKRTGEKVFLECVQDMDHENMFWYRQDPGLGLRLIYFSYDVKMKEKGDIPEGYSVSREKKERFSLILESASTNQTSMYLCASGGESKNIQYFGAGTRLSVL.